The rows below give T cell receptor beta chains drawn from one sample of a study of blood T cell repertoires in COVID-19. The assay was immunoSEQ multiplex PCR, and TCRdb's table has in-frame clones only and misses some. The table includes over 450,000 clones, approximately 88% detected once. Sequenced sample: peripheral blood. The receptors were gathered from a woman between 50 and 59 years old with COVID-19, enrolled during active disease. Both conserved end residues are part of each CDR3. Fields, in order: J gene, V gene, CDR3 length, CDR3 protein.

>TRBJ2-7|TRBV11-2|14
CASSPGQGAYEQYF
>TRBJ2-7|TRBV5-1|14
CASSDGRGRYEQYF
>TRBJ1-4|TRBV19|13
CASSMTENEKLFF
>TRBJ1-2|TRBV4-2|14
CASSQGGQGDGYTF
>TRBJ2-2|TRBV7-8|14
CASSSRGGRGELFF
>TRBJ1-2|TRBV6-5|11
CAGGYLYGYTF
>TRBJ1-2|TRBV9|12
CASTSGSGGYTF
>TRBJ2-7|TRBV9|13
CASSRGGTYEQYF
>TRBJ1-1|TRBV7-8|12
CASSPRDLRAFF
>TRBJ1-1|TRBV27|14
CASSLNGPNTEAFF
>TRBJ1-4|TRBV28|15
CASSWSRQGDEKLFF
>TRBJ1-5|TRBV10-3|13
CAIGGGSNQPQHF
>TRBJ1-5|TRBV7-8|14
CASSPPTANQPQHF
>TRBJ2-6|TRBV27|16
CASRGQGFSGANVLTF
>TRBJ1-5|TRBV2|15
CASSEDQAVNQPQHF
>TRBJ2-7|TRBV6-5|15
CASSYSGGPIYEQYF
>TRBJ2-4|TRBV29-1|11
CSVQEGNIQYF
>TRBJ1-3|TRBV30|15
CAWARRKRSGNTIYF
>TRBJ1-4|TRBV2|16
CASSTGTQATNEKLFF
>TRBJ2-7|TRBV27|16
CASSTNRQGGAHEQYF
>TRBJ2-3|TRBV7-2|17
CASSLVFPSGDGDTQYF
>TRBJ2-1|TRBV27|15
CASSLSSRDNNEQFF
>TRBJ1-1|TRBV25-1|16
CASQRSGTGFSTEAFF
>TRBJ2-7|TRBV20-1|11
CSVERGDEQYF
>TRBJ2-1|TRBV9|16
CASSSYRGVKSNEQFF
>TRBJ2-2|TRBV5-8|11
CASSRTGELFF
>TRBJ1-4|TRBV5-1|13
CASSLDRREKLFF
>TRBJ2-1|TRBV9|18
CASSTPRDTSSDNNEQFF
>TRBJ1-3|TRBV7-9|15
CASSLTGTSGNTIYF
>TRBJ1-1|TRBV18|14
CASSPDRGSTEAFF
>TRBJ2-5|TRBV24-1|12
CATSDGQSPQYF
>TRBJ1-3|TRBV18|15
CASSPDKGPGNTIYF
>TRBJ2-5|TRBV11-2|13
CASSGTSEGTQYF
>TRBJ1-2|TRBV18|14
CASSHNRGSEGYTF
>TRBJ2-5|TRBV19|16
CASSNIEGTAQETQYF
>TRBJ1-3|TRBV30|14
CAWHQLASGNTIYF
>TRBJ2-3|TRBV20-1|16
CSASWLAGGIKGTQYF
>TRBJ2-3|TRBV4-1|14
CASSQTPRGNTQYF
>TRBJ1-5|TRBV27|18
CASSGEGRGAGSNQPQHF
>TRBJ2-1|TRBV9|15
CASSKLAGGYNEQFF
>TRBJ2-3|TRBV7-9|19
CASSRRRLLAGGKSDTQYF
>TRBJ1-2|TRBV15|18
CATSYSIRGTNRGYGYTF
>TRBJ1-1|TRBV6-4|15
CASSDSVFVNTEAFF
>TRBJ2-3|TRBV9|18
CASSVATSGGLYTDTQYF
>TRBJ2-7|TRBV5-6|15
CASSLFGGNSYEQYF
>TRBJ1-2|TRBV2|13
CAGGQGADYGYTF
>TRBJ1-1|TRBV28|15
CASRTPGQTNTEAFF
>TRBJ2-3|TRBV10-1|15
CASSVSRGPSDTQYF
>TRBJ2-7|TRBV5-5|13
CASSADQGFEQYF
>TRBJ2-6|TRBV10-3|17
CAISDRGGQSGANVLTF
>TRBJ2-2|TRBV7-9|14
CASSFGTSDGELFF